This note documents a single TCR beta chain sequence. The sample is drawn from a study of shared clonotypes between healthy human individuals. The data were produced by immunoSEQ multiplex PCR, yet TCRdb's version contains in-frame clones alone and is incomplete. The sample holds over a million clones; roughly 96% are singletons and the top ten take about 1%. Per germline, CDR1 SGHVS and CDR2 FQNEAQ. After removal of 5 bases from V and 4 bases from J, the junction contained 13 bases not matched to a gene. The CDR3 contains 16 residues. The rearrangement uses TRBV7-8 and TRBJ1-2; 7 bases agree with TRBD1. The source material was naive CD4+ T cells sorted from blood. Subset reported: CD45RA+ positively selected. This sequence was found in a man aged 25-45 years in good health. The CDR3 nucleotides read TGTGCCAGCAGCCCGTCCGTCTACAGGGGCGCCTATGGCTACACCTTC. It specifies CASSPSVYRGAYGYTF.